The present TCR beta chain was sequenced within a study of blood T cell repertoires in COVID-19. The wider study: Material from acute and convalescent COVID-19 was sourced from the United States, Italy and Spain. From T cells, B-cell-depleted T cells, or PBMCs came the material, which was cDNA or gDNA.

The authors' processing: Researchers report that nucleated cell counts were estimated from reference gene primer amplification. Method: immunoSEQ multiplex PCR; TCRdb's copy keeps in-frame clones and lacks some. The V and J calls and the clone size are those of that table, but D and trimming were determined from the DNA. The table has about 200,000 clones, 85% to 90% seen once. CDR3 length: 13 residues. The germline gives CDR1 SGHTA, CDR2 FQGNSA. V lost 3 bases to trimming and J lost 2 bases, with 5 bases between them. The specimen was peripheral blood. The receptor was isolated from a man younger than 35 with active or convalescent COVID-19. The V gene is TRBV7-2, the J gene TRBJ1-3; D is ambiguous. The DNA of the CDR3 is TGTGCCAGCAGCTTTGAGGCTGGAAACACCATATATTTT. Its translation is CASSFEAGNTIYF.